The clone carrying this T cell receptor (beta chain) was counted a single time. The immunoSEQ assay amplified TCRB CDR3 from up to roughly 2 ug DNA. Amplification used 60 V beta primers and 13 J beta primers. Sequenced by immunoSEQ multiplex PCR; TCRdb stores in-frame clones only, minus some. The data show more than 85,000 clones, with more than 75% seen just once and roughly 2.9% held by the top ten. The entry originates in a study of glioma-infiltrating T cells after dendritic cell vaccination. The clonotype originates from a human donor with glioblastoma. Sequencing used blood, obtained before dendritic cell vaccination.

Written as DNA, the CDR3 is TGTGCCAGCAGCTTCCTACTTAGGGGGGGGACTGAAGCTTTCTTT. Translating gives CASSFLLRGGTEAFF. The chain has TRBV6-1 and TRBJ1-1, with TRBD1 as a possible D gene (6 bases). Trimming took 6 bases from V and 5 from J, leaving 19 bases between them. Germline CDR1 and CDR2: MNHNS and SASEGT. This CDR3 spans 15 amino acids.